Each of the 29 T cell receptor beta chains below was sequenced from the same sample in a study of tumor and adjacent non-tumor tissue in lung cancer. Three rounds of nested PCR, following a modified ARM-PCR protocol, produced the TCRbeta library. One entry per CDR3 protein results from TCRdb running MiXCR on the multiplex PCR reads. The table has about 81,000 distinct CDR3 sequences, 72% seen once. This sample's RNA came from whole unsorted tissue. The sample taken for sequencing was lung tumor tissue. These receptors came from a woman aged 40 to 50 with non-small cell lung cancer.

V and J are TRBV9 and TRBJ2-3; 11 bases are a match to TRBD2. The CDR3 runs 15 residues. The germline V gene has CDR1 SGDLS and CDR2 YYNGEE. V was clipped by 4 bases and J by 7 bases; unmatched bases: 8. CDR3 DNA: TGTGCCAGCAGCCCTTTAGCGGGGGGGCGAAATACGCAGTATTTT. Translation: CASSPLAGGRNTQYF.

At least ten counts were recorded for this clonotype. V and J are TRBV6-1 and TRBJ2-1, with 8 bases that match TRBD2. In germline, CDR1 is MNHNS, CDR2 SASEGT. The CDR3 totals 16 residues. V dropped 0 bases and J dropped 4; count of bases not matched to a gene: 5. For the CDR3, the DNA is TGTGCCAGCAGTGAAGCGGTAGCGGGGAGATACAATGAGCAGTTCTTC. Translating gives CASSEAVAGRYNEQFF.

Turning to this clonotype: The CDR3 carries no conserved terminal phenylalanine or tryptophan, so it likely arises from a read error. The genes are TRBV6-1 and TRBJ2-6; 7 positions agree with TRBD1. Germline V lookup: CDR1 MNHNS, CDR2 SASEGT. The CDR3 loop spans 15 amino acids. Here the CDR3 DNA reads TGTGCCAGCAGGATAGGGGGCTCTGAGGCCAACGTCCTGACTATC. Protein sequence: CASRIGGSEANVLTI.

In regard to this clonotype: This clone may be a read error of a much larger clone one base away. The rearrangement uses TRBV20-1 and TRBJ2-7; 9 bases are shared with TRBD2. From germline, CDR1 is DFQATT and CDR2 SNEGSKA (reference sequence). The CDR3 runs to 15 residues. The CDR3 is CSTRDPSGKTYEQYF. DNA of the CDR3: TGCAGTACTAGAGACCCTAGCGGGAAAACCTACGAGCAGTACTTC.

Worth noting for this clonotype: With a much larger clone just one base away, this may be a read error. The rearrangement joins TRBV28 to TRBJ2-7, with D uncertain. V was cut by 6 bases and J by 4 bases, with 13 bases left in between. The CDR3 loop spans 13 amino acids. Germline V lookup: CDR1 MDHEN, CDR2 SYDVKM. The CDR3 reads CASSPNSTYEQYF. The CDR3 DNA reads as TGTGCCAGCAGCCCGAATAGTACTTACGAGCAGTACTTC.

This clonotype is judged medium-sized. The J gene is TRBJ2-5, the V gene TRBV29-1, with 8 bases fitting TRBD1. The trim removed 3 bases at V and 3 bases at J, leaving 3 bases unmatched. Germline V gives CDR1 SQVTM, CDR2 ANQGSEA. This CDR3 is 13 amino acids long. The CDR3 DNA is TGCAGCGTTGACAGGGGGCGGGAAGAGACCCAGTACTTC. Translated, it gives CSVDRGREETQYF.

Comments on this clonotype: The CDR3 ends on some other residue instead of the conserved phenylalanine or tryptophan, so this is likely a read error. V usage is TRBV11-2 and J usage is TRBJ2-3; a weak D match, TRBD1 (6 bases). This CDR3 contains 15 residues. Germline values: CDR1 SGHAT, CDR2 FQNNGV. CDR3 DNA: TGTGCTAGCAGCTTGGGAGTTACAGGGCCGGGTACGCAGTATATT. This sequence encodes CASSLGVTGPGTQYI.

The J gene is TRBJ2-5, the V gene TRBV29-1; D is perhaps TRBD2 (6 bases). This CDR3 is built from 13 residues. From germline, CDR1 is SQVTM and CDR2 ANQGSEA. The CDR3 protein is CTVEGKNQETQYF. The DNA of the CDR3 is TGCACCGTGGAGGGGAAAAACCAAGAGACCCAGTACTTC.

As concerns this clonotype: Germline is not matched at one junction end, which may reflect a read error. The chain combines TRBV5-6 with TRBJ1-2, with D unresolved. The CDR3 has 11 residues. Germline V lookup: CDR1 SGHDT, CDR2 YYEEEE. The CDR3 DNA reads TGTGCCAGCGGCTTGGTGGATGGCTACACCTTC. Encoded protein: CASGLVDGYTF.

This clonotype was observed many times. Here the CDR3 reads CASSLYLGAGSNEQFF. In DNA form, the CDR3 reads TGTGCCAGCAGCTTATATCTGGGCGCAGGGTCGAATGAGCAGTTCTTC. V and J are TRBV7-8 and TRBJ2-1; D might be TRBD1 (5 bases). Trimming left V 2 bases short and J 7 bases short, with 18 bases between. Per the germline V gene, CDR1 is SGHVS and CDR2 is FQNEAQ. The CDR3 totals 16 residues.

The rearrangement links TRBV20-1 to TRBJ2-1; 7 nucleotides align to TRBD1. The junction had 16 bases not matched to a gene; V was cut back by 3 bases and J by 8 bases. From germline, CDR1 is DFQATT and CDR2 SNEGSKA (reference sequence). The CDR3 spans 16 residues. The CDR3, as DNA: TGCAGTGCTAGCGGGCCCGGGATAGGGGGCATCGATGAGCAGTTCTTC. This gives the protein CSASGPGIGGIDEQFF.

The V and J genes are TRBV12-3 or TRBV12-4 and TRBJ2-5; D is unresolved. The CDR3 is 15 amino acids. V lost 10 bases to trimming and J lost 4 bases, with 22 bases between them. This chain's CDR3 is CAKGDQTAATETQYF. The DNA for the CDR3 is TGTGCCAAAGGTGACCAGACGGCCGCTACAGAGACCCAGTACTTC.

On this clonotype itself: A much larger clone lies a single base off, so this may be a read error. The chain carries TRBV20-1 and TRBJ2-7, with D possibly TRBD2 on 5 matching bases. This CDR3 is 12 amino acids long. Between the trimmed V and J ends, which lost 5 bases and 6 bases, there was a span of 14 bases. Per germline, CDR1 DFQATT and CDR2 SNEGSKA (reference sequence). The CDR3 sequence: CSALTTGTEQYF. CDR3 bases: TGCAGTGCTCTCACTACGGGAACCGAGCAGTACTTC.

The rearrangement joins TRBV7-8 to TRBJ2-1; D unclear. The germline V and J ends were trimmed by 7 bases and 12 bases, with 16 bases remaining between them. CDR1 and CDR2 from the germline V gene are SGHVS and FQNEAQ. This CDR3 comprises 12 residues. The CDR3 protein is CASNPSPSPQFF. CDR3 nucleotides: TGTGCCAGCAACCCGTCCCCTTCTCCGCAGTTCTTC.

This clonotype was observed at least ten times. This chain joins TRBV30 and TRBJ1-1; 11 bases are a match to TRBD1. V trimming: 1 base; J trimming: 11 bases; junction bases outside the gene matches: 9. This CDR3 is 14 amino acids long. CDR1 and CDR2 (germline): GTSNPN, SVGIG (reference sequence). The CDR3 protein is CAWSADRGQAGAFF. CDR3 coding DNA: TGTGCCTGGAGTGCGGACAGGGGGCAGGCGGGTGCTTTCTTT.

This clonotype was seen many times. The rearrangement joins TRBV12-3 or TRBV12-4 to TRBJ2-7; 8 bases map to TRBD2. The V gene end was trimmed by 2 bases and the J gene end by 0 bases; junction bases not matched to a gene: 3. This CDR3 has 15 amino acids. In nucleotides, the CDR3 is TGTGCCAGCAGTTTACGGGGGGGGAACTCCTACGAGCAGTACTTC. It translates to CASSLRGGNSYEQYF.

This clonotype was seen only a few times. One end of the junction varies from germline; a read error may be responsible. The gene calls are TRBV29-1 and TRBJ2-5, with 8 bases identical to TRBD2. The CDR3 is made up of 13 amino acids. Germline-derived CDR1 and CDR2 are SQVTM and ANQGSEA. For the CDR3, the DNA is TGTAGCGGGAAACAGGAGGGGAGAGAGACCCAGTACTTC. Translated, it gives CSGKQEGRETQYF. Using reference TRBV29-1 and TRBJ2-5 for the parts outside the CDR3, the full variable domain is SAVISQKPSRDICQRGTSLTIQCQVDSQVTMMFWYRQQPGQSLTLIATANQGSEATYESGFVIDKFPISRPNLTFSTLTVSNMSPEDSSIYLCSGKQEGRETQYFGPGTRLLVL.

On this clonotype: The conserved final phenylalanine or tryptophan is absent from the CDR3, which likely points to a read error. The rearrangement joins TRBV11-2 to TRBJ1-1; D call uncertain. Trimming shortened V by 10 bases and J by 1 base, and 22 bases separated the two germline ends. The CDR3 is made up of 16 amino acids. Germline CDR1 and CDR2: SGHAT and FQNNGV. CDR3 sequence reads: CANIRTRSWGNTEAFL. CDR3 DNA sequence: TGTGCCAACATCCGTACAAGGTCTTGGGGGAACACTGAAGCTTTCCTT.

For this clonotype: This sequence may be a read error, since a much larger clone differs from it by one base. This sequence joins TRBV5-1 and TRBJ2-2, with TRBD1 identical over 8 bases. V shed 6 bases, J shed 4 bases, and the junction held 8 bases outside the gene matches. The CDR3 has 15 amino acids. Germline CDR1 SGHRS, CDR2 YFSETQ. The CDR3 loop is CASISGQAATGELFF. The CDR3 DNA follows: TGCGCCAGCATTTCGGGACAGGCGGCCACCGGGGAGCTGTTTTTT.

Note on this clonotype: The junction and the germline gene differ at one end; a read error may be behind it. The CDR3 protein is CARSLAGRPNTRELFF. For the CDR3, the DNA is TGTGCCAGAAGCTTGGCGGGGCGTCCAAACACCAGGGAGCTGTTTTTT. The chain carries TRBV5-4 and TRBJ2-2; tentatively, D is TRBD2 (6 bases). CDR1 and CDR2 (germline): SGHNT, YYREEE (reference sequence). The CDR3 has 16 amino acids.

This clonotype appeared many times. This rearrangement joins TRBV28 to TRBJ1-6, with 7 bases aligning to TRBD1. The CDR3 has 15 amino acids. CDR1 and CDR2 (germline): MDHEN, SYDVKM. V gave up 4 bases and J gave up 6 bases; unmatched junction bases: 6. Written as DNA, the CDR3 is TGTGCCAGCAGTTCAGGGGGGGGAGCTAATTCACCCCTCCACTTT. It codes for CASSSGGGANSPLHF.

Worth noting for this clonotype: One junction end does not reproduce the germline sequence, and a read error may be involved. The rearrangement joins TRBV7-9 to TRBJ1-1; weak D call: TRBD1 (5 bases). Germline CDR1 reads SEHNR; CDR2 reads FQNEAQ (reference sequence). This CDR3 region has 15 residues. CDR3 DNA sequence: TGTACCAGCAGCTTACACGGCACAGGGAACACTGAAGCTTTCTTT. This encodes CTSSLHGTGNTEAFF. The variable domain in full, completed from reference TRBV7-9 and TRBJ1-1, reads DTGVSQNPRHKITKRGQNVTFRCDPISEHNRLYWYRQTLGQGPEFLTYFQNEAQLEKSRLLSDRFSAERPKGSFSTLEIQRTEQGDSAMYLCTSSLHGTGNTEAFFGQGTRLTVV.

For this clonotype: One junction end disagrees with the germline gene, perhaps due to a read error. The CDR3 nucleotides are TGCGCCAGCAGGACCGCTAGTGGGCAGGGCTATGAGCAGTTATTC. This gives the protein CASRTASGQGYEQLF. The rearrangement links TRBV5-1 to TRBJ2-1; D might be TRBD1 (5 bases). Germline V CDR1 and CDR2: SGHRS, YFSETQ. This CDR3 region has 15 residues.

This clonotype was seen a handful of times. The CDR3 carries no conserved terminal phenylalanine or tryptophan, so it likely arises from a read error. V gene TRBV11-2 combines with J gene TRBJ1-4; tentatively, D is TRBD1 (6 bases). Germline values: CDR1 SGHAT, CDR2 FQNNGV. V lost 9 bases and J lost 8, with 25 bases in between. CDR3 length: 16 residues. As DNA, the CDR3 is TGTGCCAGTAGCCTTCAGGGCCAGGTCCAGGGGGAAAAACTGTTTTCT. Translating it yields CASSLQGQVQGEKLFS.

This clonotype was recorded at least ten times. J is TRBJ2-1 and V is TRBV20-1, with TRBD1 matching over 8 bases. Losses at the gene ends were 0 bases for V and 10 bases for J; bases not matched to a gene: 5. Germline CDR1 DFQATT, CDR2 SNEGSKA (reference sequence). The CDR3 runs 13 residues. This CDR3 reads CSARDEGQGEQFF. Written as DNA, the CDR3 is TGCAGTGCTAGAGATGAAGGACAGGGCGAGCAGTTCTTC.

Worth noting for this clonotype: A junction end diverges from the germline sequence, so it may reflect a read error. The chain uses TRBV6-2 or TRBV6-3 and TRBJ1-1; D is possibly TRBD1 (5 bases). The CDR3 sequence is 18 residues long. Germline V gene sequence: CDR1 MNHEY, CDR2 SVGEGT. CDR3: CANSYHRGARQDNTEAFF. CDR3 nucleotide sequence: TGTGCCAACAGTTACCACAGAGGGGCCAGGCAGGATAACACTGAAGCTTTCTTT.

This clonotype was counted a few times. CDR3: CASSPDGQKNQPQHF. CDR3 DNA sequence: TGTGCCAGCTCACCGGACGGGCAGAAGAATCAGCCCCAGCATTTT. This chain links TRBV18 with TRBJ1-5; D unresolved. The CDR3 length is 15 residues. Germline V gene sequence: CDR1 KGHSH, CDR2 LQKENI. The ends were cut back, 3 bases at V and 4 bases at J, with 13 bases in the middle.

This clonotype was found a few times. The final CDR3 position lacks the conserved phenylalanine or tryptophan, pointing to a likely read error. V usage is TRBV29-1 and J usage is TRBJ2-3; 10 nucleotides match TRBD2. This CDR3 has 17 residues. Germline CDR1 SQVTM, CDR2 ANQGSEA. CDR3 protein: CSVGGSGLAVVRDTQYL. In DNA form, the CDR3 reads TGCAGTGTTGGGGGCTCAGGACTAGCGGTAGTTAGAGATACGCAGTATCTT.

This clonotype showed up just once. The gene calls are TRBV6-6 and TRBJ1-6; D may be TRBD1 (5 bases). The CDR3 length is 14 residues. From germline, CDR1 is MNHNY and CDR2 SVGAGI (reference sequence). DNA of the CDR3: TGTGTCAGTGCCGAGGGACGAAGGAATTCACCCCTCCACTTT. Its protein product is CVSAEGRRNSPLHF.